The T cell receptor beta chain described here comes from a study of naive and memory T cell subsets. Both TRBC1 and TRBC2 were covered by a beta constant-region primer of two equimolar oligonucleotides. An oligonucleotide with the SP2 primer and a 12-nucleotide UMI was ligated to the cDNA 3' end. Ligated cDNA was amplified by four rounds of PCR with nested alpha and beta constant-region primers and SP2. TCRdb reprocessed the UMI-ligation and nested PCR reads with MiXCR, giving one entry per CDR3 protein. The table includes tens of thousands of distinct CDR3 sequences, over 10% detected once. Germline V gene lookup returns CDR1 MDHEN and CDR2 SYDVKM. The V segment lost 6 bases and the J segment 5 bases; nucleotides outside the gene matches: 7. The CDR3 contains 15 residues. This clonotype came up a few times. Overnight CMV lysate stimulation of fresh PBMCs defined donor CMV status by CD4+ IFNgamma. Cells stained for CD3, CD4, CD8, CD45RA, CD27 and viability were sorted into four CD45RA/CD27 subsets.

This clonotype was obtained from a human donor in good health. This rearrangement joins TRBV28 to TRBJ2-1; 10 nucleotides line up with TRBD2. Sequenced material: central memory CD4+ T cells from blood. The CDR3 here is CASRWTSGENNEQFF. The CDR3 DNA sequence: TGTGCCAGCAGATGGACTAGCGGAGAAAACAATGAGCAGTTCTTC.